These 27 T cell receptor beta chains share one sample of origin, sequenced in a study of regulatory T cells in long-lasting Graves disease. The TCR beta library used iRepertoire HTBI primers with Arm-PCR amplification of CDR3. One entry per CDR3 protein, called by TCRdb with MiXCR from the multiplex PCR reads. The sample holds hundreds of thousands of distinct CDR3 sequences, around 16% seen once. Noted time point: newly diagnosed GD, antithyroid drugs for less than 3 months. There was RNA extracted from PBMCs, and the TCR library was made from it. The same sample was also studied in work on T cells in Graves' hyperthyroidism and ophthalmopathy.

The material sequenced was peripheral blood mononuclear cells (PBMCs), taken at new diagnosis, from a patient treated with antithyroid drugs. All receptors derive from a woman aged 40-60 years with Graves disease.

This clonotype was recorded at least ten times. The genes are TRBV27 and TRBJ1-4; D unresolved. Germline values: CDR1 MNHEY, CDR2 SMNVEV (reference sequence). This CDR3 is 15 amino acids long. V lost 2 bases, J lost 6 bases, and 13 bases lay in between. The CDR3 coding sequence is TGTGCCAGCAGTTTACAGGCAGACCCTTATGAAAAACTGTTTTTT. It codes for CASSLQADPYEKLFF.

In this sample, this clonotype turned up many times. This chain connects TRBV27 to TRBJ1-2, with D hard to call. Trimming stripped 8 bases from V and 11 bases from J, with 6 bases between. This CDR3 has 8 residues. Germline CDR1 reads MNHEY; CDR2 reads SMNVEV (reference sequence). CDR3 nucleotides: TGTGCCAGCGGGAAGTACACCTTC. It is translated as CASGKYTF.

The V and J genes are TRBV29-1 and TRBJ1-4; D gene unclear. This CDR3 has 12 residues. The germline CDR1 and CDR2 sequences are SQVTM and ANQGSEA. V shed 7 bases and J shed 7 bases, with 13 bases lying between them. CDR3 nucleotides: TGCAGCGCCCGAAGGGCGGGTGAAAAACTGTTTTTT. This codes for CSARRAGEKLFF.

The chain recombines TRBV19 with TRBJ1-1, with D maybe TRBD1 (5 bases). Looked up from germline, CDR1 is LNHDA and CDR2 is SQIVND (reference sequence). The CDR3 has 15 residues. V gave up 5 bases and J gave up 0 bases, with 13 bases separating them. DNA for the CDR3: TGTGCCAGTAGTGAGGGACGTACTATGAACACTGAAGCTTTCTTT. Translating it yields CASSEGRTMNTEAFF.

This clonotype appeared many times. This CDR3 reads CASSYSTWAGSRNYGYTF. CDR3 bases: TGTGCCAGCAGTTACTCGACCTGGGCCGGTTCGAGAAACTATGGCTACACCTTC. This rearrangement joins TRBV6-5 to TRBJ1-2; D is ambiguous. The length of the CDR3 is 18 residues. Germline V gene sequence: CDR1 MNHEY, CDR2 SVGAGI. V shed 0 bases and J shed 2 bases, with 19 bases lying between them.

The chain employs TRBV4-2 and TRBJ1-5, with D uncertain. Trimming pared 0 bases from V and 2 bases from J, leaving 11 bases between. The CDR3 sequence is 16 residues long. Germline CDR1 reads LGHNA; CDR2 reads YNFKEQ. CDR3 sequence (DNA): TGTGCCAGCAGCCAAGATTACACAGCCGGCAATCAGCCCCAGCATTTT. This codes for CASSQDYTAGNQPQHF.

The genes are TRBV7-2 and TRBJ2-1, with D possibly TRBD2 on 6 matching bases. The J call may be wrong; the DNA end is better matched by TRBJ2-3. This CDR3 region has 15 residues. Germline CDR1 SGHTA, CDR2 FQGNSA. The CDR3 region has the DNA TGTGCCAGCAGCCGGGGACTCCCCGGGGGTGATACGCAGTATTTT. Encoded protein: CASSRGLPGGDTQYF.

This clonotype was observed at least ten times. This chain uses TRBV2 with TRBJ2-3, with 13 nucleotides matching TRBD2. The CDR3 is 15 residues long. V lost 6 bases, J lost 5 bases, and 5 bases stayed unmatched. Per the germline V gene, CDR1 is SNHLY and CDR2 is FYNNEI. The CDR3 loop is CASRIGLAGEDTQYF. The CDR3 nucleotides read TGTGCCAGCAGAATTGGACTAGCGGGGGAAGATACGCAGTATTTT.

This clonotype was seen repeatedly, ten times or more. The chain joins TRBV2 to TRBJ1-1; 9 nucleotides match TRBD1. V shed 6 bases, J shed 5 bases, and the junction held 7 bases outside the gene matches. Germline V lookup: CDR1 SNHLY, CDR2 FYNNEI. CDR3 length: 14 amino acids. CDR3 in amino acids: CASSVDRGFTEAFF. The CDR3 bases are TGTGCCAGCAGCGTGGACAGGGGTTTTACTGAAGCTTTCTTT.

In regard to this clonotype: Mismatch with germline at one junction end may stem from a read error. DNA of the CDR3: TGTGCCACCAGTGGAGGCGACAATGGGCAGTTCTTC. Its translation: CATSGGDNGQFF. This chain connects TRBV24-1 to TRBJ2-1; D is undetermined. The CDR3 covers 12 residues. Germline lookup yields CDR1 KGHDR and CDR2 SFDVKD.

This clonotype has at least ten counts. The gene calls are TRBV11-2 and TRBJ1-2; no firm D call. This CDR3 has 15 amino acids. Trimming cost V 8 bases and J 1 base, with 17 bases left between them. Germline assignment: CDR1 SGHAT and CDR2 FQNNGV. CDR3 sequence reads: CASRSLRRNNYGYTF. The CDR3, as DNA: TGTGCCAGCCGAAGTTTACGTCGAAATAACTATGGCTACACCTTC. The full variable domain, with the rest looked up from reference TRBV11-2 and TRBJ1-2, is EAGVAQSPRYKIIEKRQSVAFWCNPISGHATLYWYQQILGQGPKLLIQFQNNGVVDDSQLPKDRFSAERLKGVDSTLKIQPAKLEDSAVYLCASRSLRRNNYGYTFGSGTRLTVV.

The V gene is TRBV10-3, the J gene TRBJ2-2; D perhaps matches TRBD2 (6 bases). The V end lost 4 bases, the J end lost 0 bases, and 18 bases lay between the germline ends. Germline V lookup: CDR1 ENHRY, CDR2 SYGVKD. The CDR3 sequence is 18 residues long. CDR3 region: CAISGMDSGVANTGELFF. CDR3 nucleotides: TGTGCCATCAGTGGTATGGATTCGGGGGTCGCGAACACCGGGGAGCTGTTTTTT.

Note on this clonotype: One end of the junction is discordant with germline, which a read error may explain. The genes are TRBV12-3 or TRBV12-4 and TRBJ2-3; TRBD2 aligns across 9 bases. The length of the CDR3 is 15 residues. The CDR3 region has the DNA TGTGCCAGCAGTTTACTAGCGGGGTTAACAGATATGCAGTATTTT. Protein product: CASSLLAGLTDMQYF.

This clonotype was seen only a few times. The junction differs from germline at one of its ends, possibly a read error. J is TRBJ2-2 and V is TRBV11-2, with a possible D match to TRBD2 (6 bases). CDR1 and CDR2 from the germline V gene are SGHAT and FQNNGV. This CDR3 is 15 amino acids long. CDR3 bases: TGTGCCAGCAGCACCGGGACTTTAAACACCGGAGAGCTGTTTTTT. Its protein is CASSTGTLNTGELFF.

This rearrangement joins TRBV5-5 to TRBJ2-2; D is undetermined. Germline loops: CDR1 SGHKS, CDR2 YYEKEE (reference sequence). The CDR3 sequence is 14 residues long. The V end was cut by 0 bases, the J end by 7 bases, with 10 bases between. The CDR3 DNA reads TGTGCCAGCAGCTTGGCCAATTTGGGCGGGGAGCTGTTTTTT. Amino acid sequence: CASSLANLGGELFF.

CDR3 sequence (DNA): TGCGCCAGCAGCTTGGAAGGCGGGGGGGCCGAATCCGGGGAGCTGTTTTTT. This codes for CASSLEGGGAESGELFF. This sequence joins TRBV5-1 and TRBJ2-2, with 9 bases matching TRBD2. The V gene's germline CDR1 is SGHRS and CDR2 YFSETQ. Trimming removed 0 bases from V and 6 bases from J; junction bases left unmatched: 9. The CDR3 is 17 amino acids.

This clonotype was seen many times. The rearrangement uses TRBV12-3 or TRBV12-4 and TRBJ2-7; D unresolved. CDR3 size: 15 residues. Trimming pared 0 bases from V and 6 bases from J, leaving 15 bases between. CDR3 region: CASSLAVGPPGEQYF. In nucleotides, the CDR3 is TGTGCCAGCAGTTTAGCGGTGGGTCCCCCCGGCGAGCAGTACTTC.

The table lists this clonotype with many counts. The chain joins TRBV12-3 or TRBV12-4 to TRBJ1-2; the match to TRBD1 covers 7 bases. This CDR3 is 15 amino acids long. V shed 4 bases and J 6 bases; nucleotides not matched to a gene: 11. The CDR3 sequence: CASSYNRGEDDGYTF. CDR3 in DNA: TGTGCCAGCAGTTATAACAGGGGAGAGGACGATGGCTACACCTTC.

This sequence joins TRBV28 and TRBJ2-2; 10 positions agree with TRBD2. CDR1 and CDR2 (germline): MDHEN, SYDVKM. The CDR3 runs to 14 residues. V lost 6 bases and J lost 6; bases outside the gene matches: 4. The CDR3 nucleotides read TGTGCCAGCAGGAATAGCGGGGGGCCCGGGGAGCTGTTTTTT. Translating gives CASRNSGGPGELFF.

This clonotype was seen ten or more times. This sequence joins TRBV6-2 or TRBV6-3 and TRBJ2-7; either TRBD1 or TRBD2 may fit D (5 bases each). Germline lookup yields CDR1 MNHEY and CDR2 SVGEGT. This CDR3 spans 13 amino acids. V shed 6 bases and J shed 3 bases, with 12 bases lying between them. The CDR3 loop reads CASREDMDYEQYF. In DNA, the CDR3 is TGTGCCAGCAGGGAGGACATGGACTACGAGCAGTACTTC.

There are many counts of this clonotype. This rearrangement joins TRBV2 to TRBJ2-3; 7 nucleotides match TRBD1. CDR1 is SNHLY and CDR2 is FYNNEI in the germline V gene. V lost 8 bases to trimming and J lost 1 base; unmatched junction nucleotides: 3. This CDR3 has 13 residues. The CDR3 protein is CASGGQGTDTQYF. In DNA form, the CDR3 reads TGTGCCAGCGGAGGACAGGGCACAGATACGCAGTATTTT.

This clonotype came up many times. The chain joins TRBV9 to TRBJ2-3; D is possibly TRBD1 or TRBD2 (5 bases each). The CDR3 is 15 amino acids. CDR1 SGDLS and CDR2 YYNGEE come from the germline V gene. Trimming left V 1 base short and J 2 bases short, with 11 bases between. In DNA, the CDR3 is TGTGCCAGCAGCGTAAGTTGGGGGTTCACAGATACGCAGTATTTT. It yields the protein CASSVSWGFTDTQYF.

This rearrangement joins TRBV28 to TRBJ1-5; 10 nucleotides line up with TRBD1. Germline CDR1 is MDHEN and CDR2 is SYDVKM. The length of the CDR3 is 15 residues. J was trimmed by 4 bases and V by 4 bases; bases with no gene match: 4. This chain's CDR3 is CASSSDRGRNQPQHF. DNA for the CDR3: TGTGCCAGCAGTTCCGACAGGGGGCGGAATCAGCCCCAGCATTTT.

The table lists this clonotype with a few counts. This chain uses TRBV4-1 with TRBJ2-1, with D tentatively TRBD2 (5 bases). Germline V gene data show CDR1 as MGHRA and CDR2 as YSYEKL. V was trimmed by 4 bases and J by 9 bases, leaving 19 bases between them. The CDR3 totals 15 residues. The CDR3 is CASSPAAPKGGEQFF. In DNA, the CDR3 is TGCGCCAGCAGCCCAGCGGCCCCAAAAGGCGGTGAGCAGTTCTTC.

This clonotype showed up many times. V and J are TRBV28 and TRBJ2-5; 7 bases are shared with TRBD1. Unmatched junction bases numbered 11, after V lost 6 bases and J lost 1 base. CDR1 is MDHEN and CDR2 is SYDVKM in the germline V gene. The CDR3 contains 16 residues. CDR3: CASSKLGDRPQETQYF. CDR3 coding DNA: TGTGCCAGCAGCAAACTCGGGGACAGACCCCAAGAGACCCAGTACTTC.

This clonotype was found many times. The rearrangement links TRBV12-3 or TRBV12-4 to TRBJ1-2, with TRBD1 as a possible D gene (6 bases). The germline V and J ends were trimmed by 6 bases and 8 bases, with 13 bases remaining between them. This CDR3 has 12 amino acids. This chain's CDR3 is CASSQQGRGYTF. DNA of the CDR3: TGTGCCAGCAGCCAACAGGGACGCGGCTACACCTTC.

This clonotype was counted a few times. This may come from a read error, since a much larger clone is one base off. This chain joins TRBV11-2 and TRBJ2-5; D call uncertain. This CDR3 contains 13 residues. The germline V gene encodes CDR1 SGHAT and CDR2 FQNNGV. V was cut by 0 bases and J by 4 bases, with 6 bases left in between. The CDR3: CASSLETTETQYF. CDR3 coding DNA: TGTGCCAGCAGCTTAGAGACGACAGAGACCCAGTACTTC.